A selection of T cell receptor beta chains follows, all from one sample in a study of blood T cells in healthy people across ages. TCRdb reprocessed the 5' RACE reads via MiXCR and lists one record per CDR3 protein. The table includes approximately 1,000,000 distinct CDR3 sequences, more than 30% detected once. Sequencing was done on a sample of blood. These receptors all stem from a man aged 18 to 30 in good health. Each CDR3 is given with its conserved first and last residue. Each record gives: J gene, D gene, clone size, V gene, CDR3 protein, CDR3 DNA. D genes are given only for firm matches. Size tells how often a clone was seen (once, few, many) or the class of an expanded clone, and some rows leave it out.

J: TRBJ2-3; D: -; size: -; V: TRBV9; CDR3: CASSVSVKDTQYF; DNA: TGTGCCAGCAGCGTATCCGTGAAGGATACGCAGTATTTT
J: TRBJ2-3; D: TRBD1; size: once; V: TRBV7-9; CDR3: CASRPGQVDTDTQYF; DNA: TGTGCCAGCAGACCAGGACAGGTAGACACAGATACGCAGTATTTT
J: TRBJ1-2; D: TRBD1; size: few; V: TRBV27; CDR3: CASSLLVTGDLLGGYTF; DNA: TGTGCCAGCAGTTTATTGGTAACAGGGGACTTGCTTGGAGGCTACACCTTC
J: TRBJ2-1; D: TRBD1; size: -; V: TRBV6-5; CDR3: CASSRTGTAFYNEQFF; DNA: TGTGCCAGCAGTAGGACCGGGACAGCCTTTTACAATGAGCAGTTCTTC
J: TRBJ2-5; D: TRBD2; size: -; V: TRBV10-3; CDR3: CAISGGSGDQETQYF; DNA: TGTGCCATCAGTGGGGGTAGCGGGGACCAAGAGACCCAGTACTTC
J: TRBJ1-1; D: -; size: -; V: TRBV3-1; CDR3: CASSQLGQNTEAFF; DNA: TGTGCCAGCAGCCAATTAGGACAGAACACTGAAGCTTTCTTT
J: TRBJ2-3; D: -; size: -; V: TRBV7-2; CDR3: CASGDRGGFTGTQYF; DNA: TGTGCCAGCGGCGACCGGGGAGGATTTACAGGTACGCAGTATTTT
J: TRBJ2-3; D: TRBD2; size: -; V: TRBV10-3; CDR3: CAISESIGLAGATDTQYF; DNA: TGTGCCATCAGTGAGTCGATCGGGCTAGCGGGGGCCACAGATACGCAGTATTTT
J: TRBJ2-3; D: TRBD2; size: -; V: TRBV20-1; CDR3: CSARVETGGLDTQYF; DNA: TGCAGTGCTAGAGTTGAAACGGGGGGTTTGGATACGCAGTATTTT
J: TRBJ1-2; D: -; size: -; V: TRBV7-2; CDR3: CASSLTTRNYGYTF; DNA: TGTGCCAGCAGCCTGACGACTAGAAACTATGGCTACACCTTC
J: TRBJ2-7; D: -; size: -; V: TRBV29-1; CDR3: CSVDFGVNEQYF; DNA: TGCAGCGTTGACTTTGGGGTTAATGAGCAGTACTTC
J: TRBJ2-5; D: -; size: -; V: TRBV28; CDR3: CASSFRLGGSVGETQYF; DNA: TGTGCCAGCAGTTTCCGGCTCGGTGGTAGCGTGGGAGAGACCCAGTACTTC
J: TRBJ1-4; D: -; size: -; V: TRBV9; CDR3: CASNVGSSNEKLFF; DNA: TGTGCCAGCAACGTAGGTTCTTCTAATGAAAAACTGTTTTTT
J: TRBJ2-3; D: TRBD1; size: -; V: TRBV28; CDR3: CASSLSRQGWADTQYF; DNA: TGTGCCAGCAGTTTATCGAGACAGGGTTGGGCAGATACGCAGTATTTT
J: TRBJ2-7; D: TRBD2; size: few; V: TRBV27; CDR3: CASSYPGLRHNEQYF; DNA: TGTGCCAGCAGTTATCCGGGACTACGCCACAATGAGCAGTACTTC
J: TRBJ2-2; D: -; size: few; V: TRBV7-3; CDR3: CASSLTDRNTGELFF; DNA: TGTGCCAGCAGCTTAACGGACCGAAACACCGGGGAGCTGTTTTTT
J: TRBJ1-4; D: -; size: -; V: TRBV5-1; CDR3: CASSLSIATNEKLFF; DNA: TGCGCCAGCAGCTTGTCGATTGCAACTAATGAAAAACTGTTTTTT
J: TRBJ2-1; D: TRBD2; size: -; V: TRBV10-3; CDR3: CALRASGVYNEQFF; DNA: TGTGCCCTCAGGGCTAGCGGGGTCTACAATGAGCAGTTCTTC
J: TRBJ1-5; D: -; size: -; V: TRBV2; CDR3: CASSVDRFNQPQHF; DNA: TGTGCCAGCAGCGTTGACAGGTTCAATCAGCCCCAGCATTTT
J: TRBJ2-7; D: -; size: -; V: TRBV12-5; CDR3: CASGLGHGATYEQYF; DNA: TGTGCTAGTGGTTTGGGGCACGGGGCCACCTACGAGCAGTACTTC
J: TRBJ1-2; D: TRBD1; size: -; V: TRBV28; CDR3: CASSRTGTDGYTF; DNA: TGTGCCAGCAGTAGGACAGGGACGGACGGCTACACCTTC
J: TRBJ2-5; D: -; size: few; V: TRBV20-1; CDR3: CSAKSQETQYF; DNA: TGCAGTGCTAAGTCCCAGGAGACCCAGTACTTC
J: TRBJ1-5; D: -; size: few; V: TRBV7-2; CDR3: CASSTGTWNQPQHF; DNA: TGTGCCAGCAGCACCGGGACGTGGAATCAGCCCCAGCATTTT
J: TRBJ2-7; D: -; size: -; V: TRBV2; CDR3: CASSETARSYNEQYF; DNA: TGTGCCAGCAGCGAGACGGCGCGCTCCTACAATGAGCAGTACTTC
J: TRBJ2-3; D: TRBD2; size: -; V: TRBV11-2; CDR3: CASSLDYQRGFTDTQYF; DNA: TGTGCCAGCAGCTTAGATTACCAGCGGGGATTCACAGATACGCAGTATTTT
J: TRBJ2-1; D: TRBD2; size: few; V: TRBV6-5; CDR3: CASSFGGGHYNEQFF; DNA: TGTGCCAGCAGTTTCGGCGGGGGGCACTACAATGAGCAGTTCTTC
J: TRBJ2-2; D: -; size: once; V: TRBV6-5; CDR3: CASRNDYRENTGELFF; DNA: TGTGCCAGCAGAAACGACTATCGAGAGAACACCGGGGAGCTGTTTTTT
J: TRBJ2-1; D: TRBD1; size: many; V: TRBV6-4; CDR3: CASRRDREYNEQFF; DNA: TGTGCCAGCAGACGAGACAGGGAATACAATGAGCAGTTCTTC
J: TRBJ2-2; D: TRBD1; size: -; V: TRBV13; CDR3: CASSFGTGLAGELFF; DNA: TGTGCCAGCAGCTTCGGGACAGGGTTGGCCGGGGAGCTGTTTTTT
J: TRBJ2-5; D: -; size: few; V: TRBV7-2; CDR3: CASSFGHQETQYF; DNA: TGTGCCAGCAGCTTCGGTCATCAAGAGACCCAGTACTTC
J: TRBJ2-6; D: -; size: few; V: TRBV7-2; CDR3: CASSLVDGANVLTF; DNA: TGTGCCAGCAGCTTAGTTGATGGGGCCAACGTCCTGACTTTC
J: TRBJ2-2; D: TRBD2; size: -; V: TRBV7-3; CDR3: CASSLTASGHGELFF; DNA: TGTGCCAGCAGCTTAACGGCTAGCGGACACGGGGAGCTGTTTTTT
J: TRBJ2-3; D: -; size: many; V: TRBV12-3/TRBV12-4; CDR3: CASSLPNTDTQYF; DNA: TGTGCCAGCAGTTTACCCAATACAGATACGCAGTATTTT
J: TRBJ1-4; D: -; size: few; V: TRBV24-1; CDR3: CATSAGPAYEKLFF; DNA: TGTGCCACCAGTGCCGGTCCGGCGTACGAAAAACTGTTTTTT
J: TRBJ1-4; D: -; size: few; V: TRBV7-2; CDR3: CASSRVGRTNEKLFF; DNA: TGTGCCAGCAGCAGAGTCGGGCGAACTAATGAAAAACTGTTTTTT
J: TRBJ2-3; D: -; size: -; V: TRBV6-2/TRBV6-3; CDR3: CASSCLASTDTQYF; DNA: TGTGCCAGCAGTTGCCTGGCTAGCACAGATACGCAGTATTTT
J: TRBJ2-3; D: TRBD1; size: -; V: TRBV5-1; CDR3: CASSGGQAPDTQYF; DNA: TGCGCCAGCAGCGGGGGACAGGCCCCAGATACGCAGTATTTT
J: TRBJ2-5; D: -; size: -; V: TRBV29-1; CDR3: CSVGGRLTVETQYF; DNA: TGCAGCGTGGGGGGACGACTTACAGTGGAGACCCAGTACTTC
J: TRBJ2-7; D: TRBD2; size: -; V: TRBV20-1; CDR3: CSARETSGGAEQYF; DNA: TGCAGTGCTAGAGAGACTAGCGGGGGGGCTGAGCAGTACTTC
J: TRBJ1-2; D: -; size: once; V: TRBV27; CDR3: CASRLSGPSGGYTF; DNA: TGTGCCAGCAGGTTATCAGGTCCGTCCGGGGGCTACACCTTC
J: TRBJ1-5; D: -; size: -; V: TRBV4-1; CDR3: CASGQYPQGVGNQPQHF; DNA: TGCGCCAGCGGCCAATACCCTCAGGGTGTCGGGAATCAGCCCCAGCATTTT
J: TRBJ1-5; D: TRBD1; size: -; V: TRBV20-1; CDR3: CSAQGDRGNQPQHF; DNA: TGCAGTGCTCAAGGGGACAGGGGCAATCAGCCCCAGCATTTT
J: TRBJ2-5; D: TRBD1; size: few; V: TRBV29-1; CDR3: CSVGGPGGQGYQETQYF; DNA: TGCAGCGTTGGGGGCCCAGGAGGACAGGGGTACCAAGAGACCCAGTACTTC
J: TRBJ2-7; D: -; size: many; V: TRBV9; CDR3: CASSPFGRASYEQYF; DNA: TGTGCCAGCAGCCCCTTCGGGCGGGCCTCCTACGAGCAGTACTTC